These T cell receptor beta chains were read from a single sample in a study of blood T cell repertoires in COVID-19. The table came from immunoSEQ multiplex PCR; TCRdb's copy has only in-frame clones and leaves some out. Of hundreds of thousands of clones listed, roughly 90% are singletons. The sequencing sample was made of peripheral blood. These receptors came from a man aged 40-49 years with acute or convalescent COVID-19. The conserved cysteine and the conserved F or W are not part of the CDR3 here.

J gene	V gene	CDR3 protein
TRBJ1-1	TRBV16	ASSPLGRSGEAF
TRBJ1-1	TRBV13	ASSPNDRGRVNTEAF
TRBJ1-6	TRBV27	ASSSGDRGSPLH
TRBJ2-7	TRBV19	ASSVSGQIYEQY
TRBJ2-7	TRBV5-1	ASSSDPGYYEQY
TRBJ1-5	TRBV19	ASSFGQDAFYSNQPQH
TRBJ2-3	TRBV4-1	ASRYTGDYLDTQY
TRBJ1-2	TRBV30	ALGPLDGNGYT
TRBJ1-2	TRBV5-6	ASSWGQGNYGYT
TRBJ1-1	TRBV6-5	ASRADRGTEAF
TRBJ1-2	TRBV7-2	ASSYAFGVDGYT
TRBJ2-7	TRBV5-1	ASSPGHTGTGAYEQY
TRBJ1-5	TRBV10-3	AISEQVSSNQPQH
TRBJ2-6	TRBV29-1	SVGGRRDRGDPNVLT
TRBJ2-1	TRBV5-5	ASQSTSGYNEQF
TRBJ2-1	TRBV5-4	ASSLEQGNEQF
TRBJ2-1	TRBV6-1	ASSDWREISSYNEQF
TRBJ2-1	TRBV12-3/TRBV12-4	ASSLVSDEQF
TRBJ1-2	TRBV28	ASSQGGYGYT
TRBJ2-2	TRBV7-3	ASSIGRGNTGELF
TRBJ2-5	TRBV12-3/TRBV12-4	ASSGAGAETQY
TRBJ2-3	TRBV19	ASSPRAGAGTDTQY
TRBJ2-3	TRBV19	ASTGTTDTQY
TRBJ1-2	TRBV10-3	AISEFGDFYGYT
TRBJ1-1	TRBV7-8	ASSLTELNTEAF
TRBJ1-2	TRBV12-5	ASGPTLAQRGYGYT
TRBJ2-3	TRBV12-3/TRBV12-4	ATNRVGDTQY
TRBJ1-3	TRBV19	ASSVRTLSGNTIY
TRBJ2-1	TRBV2	ASSEGLAGGNEQF
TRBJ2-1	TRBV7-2	ASSLEVGGVYNEQF
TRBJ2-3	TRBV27	ASSWAGGTDTQY
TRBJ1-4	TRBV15	ATSRDRQGGEKLF
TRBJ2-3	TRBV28	ATGPGQGADTQY
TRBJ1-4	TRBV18	ASSPQEGAVGEKLF
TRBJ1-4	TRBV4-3	ASSQGRRGGNEKLF
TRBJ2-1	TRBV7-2	ASSLGVRGEQF
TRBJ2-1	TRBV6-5	ASSYSMRANEQF
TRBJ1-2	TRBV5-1	ASSFGTGGSNYGYT
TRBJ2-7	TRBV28	ASSLFPGRTGSSYEQY
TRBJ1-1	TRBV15	ATSRGGTSPLAF
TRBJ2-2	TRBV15	ATSRGGQGAGELF
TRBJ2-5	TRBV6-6	ASIPWDWTNGETQY